These 10 T cell receptor beta chains were all obtained from the same sample, sequenced in a study of blood T cell repertoires in COVID-19. Data came from immunoSEQ multiplex PCR; TCRdb stores just in-frame clones and leaves some out. This sample carries 200,000 to 300,000 clones, 86% of them seen once, and the ten largest clones take roughly 2%. The sequenced sample was peripheral blood. Receptors were obtained from a man aged 30 to 45 with active or convalescent COVID-19.

The rearrangement uses TRBV15 and TRBJ2-5, with D possibly TRBD2 on 5 matching bases. There are 15 residues in the CDR3. Germline-derived CDR1 and CDR2 are LNHNV and YYDKDF (reference sequence). V was cut by 0 bases and J by 5 bases, with 13 bases left in between. CDR3 sequence: CATSRDLGVTETQYF. The CDR3 nucleotides read TGTGCCACCAGCAGAGATTTGGGAGTTACGGAGACCCAGTACTTC.

J is TRBJ2-7 and V is TRBV3-1 (or the pseudogene TRBV3-2); D remains unclear. The V end was cut by 4 bases, the J end by 2 bases, with 15 bases between. The germline V gene encodes CDR1 LGHDT and CDR2 YNNKEL (reference sequence). CDR3 size: 15 residues. CDR3 nucleotide sequence: TGTGCCAGCAGCCCTATTATCGGAGAACCCTACGAGCAGTACTTC. Translating it yields CASSPIIGEPYEQYF.

The chain combines TRBV30 with TRBJ1-2; 7 nucleotides line up with TRBD1. This CDR3 comprises 12 residues. J gave up 7 bases and V 4 bases, and 6 bases lay outside the gene matches. CDR1 and CDR2 (germline): GTSNPN, SVGIG (reference sequence). The CDR3 spells CAWNRGDGGYTF. The CDR3 DNA sequence: TGTGCCTGGAACAGGGGTGATGGTGGCTACACCTTC.

The chain has TRBV7-3 and TRBJ2-1, with 7 bases identical to TRBD2. The CDR3 has 15 amino acids. Germline CDR1 and CDR2: SGHTA and FQGTGA. V was pared by 5 bases and J by 6 bases, with 10 bases of the junction left unmatched. The CDR3, as DNA: TGTGCCAGCAGCCCCGGGGGGTCACCTCTCAATGAGCAGTTCTTC. Translation gives CASSPGGSPLNEQFF.

V is TRBV2 and J is TRBJ1-1, with no clear D. Looked up from germline, CDR1 is SNHLY and CDR2 is FYNNEI. V was cut by 2 bases and J by 3 bases, with 13 bases left in between. The CDR3 is 15 residues long. This CDR3 is CASSEFNSYDTEAFF. As DNA, the CDR3 is TGTGCCAGCAGTGAATTTAACTCATACGACACTGAAGCTTTCTTT.

V and J are TRBV27 and TRBJ2-7; weak D call: TRBD1 (5 bases). The V gene lost 6 bases and the J gene lost 4 bases, with 7 bases spanning the gap. There are 11 residues in the CDR3. CDR1 is MNHEY and CDR2 is SMNVEV in the germline V gene (reference sequence). The CDR3 nucleotides read TGTGCCAGCAGCCCAGGGTACGAGCAGTACTTC. Encoded protein: CASSPGYEQYF.

The V call is TRBV5-5, the J call TRBJ1-2; no reliable D call. The germline V gene encodes CDR1 SGHKS and CDR2 YYEKEE (reference sequence). Trimming cost V 3 bases and J 0 bases, with 15 bases left between them. The length of the CDR3 is 16 residues. The CDR3 sequence is CASSSLGGGSNYGYTF. Here the CDR3 DNA reads TGTGCCAGCAGCTCGCTTGGAGGAGGTTCTAACTATGGCTACACCTTC. The full variable domain, its missing parts supplied by reference TRBV5-5 and TRBJ1-2, is DAGVTQSPTHLIKTRGQQVTLRCSPISGHKSVSWYQQVLGQGPQFIFQYYEKEERGRGNFPDRFSARQFPNYSSELNVNALLLGDSALYLCASSSLGGGSNYGYTFGSGTRLTVV.

The chain couples TRBV7-9 to TRBJ2-1; D may be TRBD2 (5 bases). Germline loops: CDR1 SEHNR, CDR2 FQNEAQ (reference sequence). Trimming cost V 0 bases and J 3 bases, with 6 bases left between them. The CDR3 is 14 amino acids. For the CDR3, the DNA is TGTGCCAGCAGCTTAGCGGCGGGCTACAATGAGCAGTTCTTC. Its protein is CASSLAAGYNEQFF.

CDR3 loop: CASSDPRRGDGYTF. The CDR3 DNA follows: TGTGCCAGCAGTGACCCCCGGCGGGGGGATGGCTACACCTTC. The V and J genes are TRBV6-1 and TRBJ1-2; possibly TRBD1 for D (5 bases). Trimming left V 3 bases short and J 6 bases short, with 14 bases between. Germline lookup yields CDR1 MNHNS and CDR2 SASEGT. This CDR3 region has 14 residues.

The rearrangement joins TRBV2 to TRBJ2-1, with 10 bases matching TRBD1. Germline V gene lookup returns CDR1 SNHLY and CDR2 FYNNEI. The CDR3 consists of 13 residues. The V segment lost 8 bases and the J segment 2 bases; nucleotides outside the gene matches: 0. The CDR3 DNA reads TGTGCCAGCGGGACAGGGGCCTACAATGAGCAGTTCTTC. Its translation: CASGTGAYNEQFF.